This TCR beta chain was observed in a study of blood T cells in healthy people across ages (dated by TCRdb to about 2015). Regarding the complete study: In model experiments, template switching captured roughly one uniquely barcoded TCR beta cDNA molecule for every two T cells. The donors were divided into four age groups: young (average approximately 16 years), middle-aged (about 41), aged (around 59) and long-lived (82). Using the same blood draw, the study looked at two additional independent replicas of 1 million unique cDNA reads for two donors, one aged 18 to 29 and the other aged 80 or older. Age-related changes in TCR beta repertoire diversity were measured in the study by deep sequencing normalized with unique cDNA molecular identifiers. To avoid experimental bias, donors of different ages were distributed randomly across sequencing lanes.

Receptor libraries were prepared by 5' RACE. Sequencing took place on an Illumina HiSeq 2500. A second PCR of roughly 7 to 11 cycles was performed with a sample-barcoded 5' primer and a J-beta primer mix. Each TCR beta cDNA molecule received a unique molecular identifier from a template-switch 5' adaptor carrying 12 random nucleotides. At least 2.5 million CDR3-containing paired-end reads were obtained from each sample. First-strand cDNA was synthesized from all RNA with the Mint cDNA synthesis kit, primed by a TRBC-specific oligonucleotide. After uracil-DNA glycosylase treatment, a first 18-cycle PCR used universal primers M1SS and BC2_uni_R on all cDNA. For the original study's pipeline: For normalization, 1 million high-quality reads, each with a distinct molecular identifier, were randomly selected from each sample. Instead of being binned into consensus sequences, reads with shared molecular identifiers were discarded. MiTCR, set to a Q25 quality threshold and the strictest error-elimination algorithm, was used for CDR3 identification, clonotype clustering and error correction. A nonparametric unseen species model using Euler transformation provided a lower-bound estimate of total TCR beta diversity. TCRdb handled the public reads itself, with Q25 trimming in fastp and clone calling in MiXCR, and kept productive beta chains. Rows are unified per CDR3 protein, each entry keeping the most common DNA and genes. Here the V and J calls rest on TCRdb's processing, not on the authors' analysis. The sample contains 450,000 to 700,000 distinct CDR3 sequences, 27% of them found a single time. The ten most abundant clones make up approximately 18% of the sample.

The paper as a whole reports these results and caveats: Because donor CMV infection status was unknown, age-related changes in expanded clonotypes were potentially confounded. Compared with the aged group, the long-lived group had more naive CD4+ T cells, fewer expanded clones and increased TCR diversity, a pattern suggesting age selection. Observed TCR beta diversity per million T cells fell roughly linearly with age, and a significant reduction was already apparent by age approximately 41. Estimates of total diversity based on one million sequenced T cells were considered lower bounds and underestimates. Because profiling used bulk unsorted PBMCs, naive and antigen-experienced compartments could not be compared conclusively. A strong correlation was found between observed TCR beta diversity and the percentage of naive T cells measured by flow cytometry.

Systemically healthy Caucasian individuals from Russia, 39 in total and aged about 6 to 100 years, were included as donors. About 9.6 milliliters of peripheral blood were collected from each donor into EDTA-treated Vacutainer tubes. Ficoll-Paque density-gradient centrifugation was used to isolate PBMCs, with at least 7 million per sample. Total RNA, at least 6 micrograms per sample, was extracted from PBMCs with Trizol reagent. The percentages of naive CD45RAhigh/CD27high T cells were determined by flow cytometry on a PBMC aliquot from every donor. The germline V gene (reference sequence) specifies DFQATT as CDR1 and SNEGSKA as CDR2. The V and J ends are trimmed by 6 bases and 6 bases, leaving 17 bases between them. The CDR3, cysteine through phenylalanine, is 13 amino acids long. Just CDR3 DNA is preserved here, 39 bases in frame from base 1. A few counts support this clonotype. Its antigen has not been determined. No per-base quality is available; no much larger clone lies one base away.

The sequence links TRBV20-1 to TRBJ1-2, and the D gene may be TRBD1, 6 bases matching. The sequence derives from a woman in her 70s in good health. The material sequenced was blood. The nucleotides are TGCAGTGCCCACCCCCGAACAGGGAATGGCTACACCTTC. Its amino acids are CSAHPRTGNGYTF.